This T cell receptor (beta chain) was obtained from a study of breast tumors, draining lymph nodes, adjacent tissues. Study-wide results and caveats: Tumor T cell lymph node origin was a supported hypothesis, not proven. Tumor repertoires ranked between lymph nodes and nontumor tissue in diversity, with V and J gene preferences. Data fit most tumor T cells coming from lymph node, expanding in tumor. Tumor and nontumor repertoires were significantly more similar in luminal-like than in basal-like breast cancer.

Breast cancer patients provided tissue from their axillary draining lymph nodes. This clonotype was found many times. The antigen is unknown. One entry per CDR3 protein results from TCRdb running MiXCR on the multiplex PCR reads. The data show more than 250,000 distinct CDR3 sequences, 30% seen once. Germline loops: CDR1 MNHEY, CDR2 SVGAGI. CDR3 length equals 13 residues. V gave up 6 bases and J gave up 7 bases, with 12 bases separating them. This clonotype was sampled from a female donor with breast cancer. Some clones in this sample may be carry-over from other donors' samples. The V and J genes are TRBV6-5 and TRBJ2-2, with D tentatively TRBD1 (6 bases). The sample consisted of axillary lymph node tissue. The CDR3 bases are TGTGCCAGCAGGGGACAAACGGACGGGGAGCTGTTTTTT. Protein sequence: CASRGQTDGELFF.